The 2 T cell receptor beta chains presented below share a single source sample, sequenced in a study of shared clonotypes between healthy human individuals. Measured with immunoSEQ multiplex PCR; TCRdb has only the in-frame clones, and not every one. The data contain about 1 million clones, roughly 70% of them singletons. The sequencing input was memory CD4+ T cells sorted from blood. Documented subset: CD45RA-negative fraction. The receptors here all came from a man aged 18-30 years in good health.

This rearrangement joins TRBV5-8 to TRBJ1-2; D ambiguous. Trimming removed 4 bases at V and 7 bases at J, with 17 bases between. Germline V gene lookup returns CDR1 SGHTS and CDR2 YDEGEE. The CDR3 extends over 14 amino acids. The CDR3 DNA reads TGTGCCAGCAGCATGGACTGGAAGTCTCCTGGCTACACCTTC. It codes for CASSMDWKSPGYTF.

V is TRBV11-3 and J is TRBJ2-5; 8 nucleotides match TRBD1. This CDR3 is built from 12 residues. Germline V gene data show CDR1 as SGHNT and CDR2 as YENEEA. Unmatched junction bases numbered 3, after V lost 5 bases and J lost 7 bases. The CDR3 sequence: CASSIGTGTQYF. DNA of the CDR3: TGTGCCAGCAGCATCGGGACAGGGACCCAGTACTTC.